This TCR beta chain is from a study of cytomegalovirus exposure and HLA in healthy donors. About the research overall: There were 117 million unique TCR beta sequences, drawn from about 200 million T cells, in an earlier analysis.

13 Jbeta primers and 60 Vbeta primers were used for the PCR. Sequencing was performed with immunoSEQ multiplex PCR; in TCRdb, only in-frame clones are kept and a portion is missing. The sample holds 130,000 to 150,000 clones, roughly 83% seen once. A note on this clone: Its antigen remains unidentified.

The junction had 4 bases not matched to a gene; V was cut back by 6 bases and J by 2 bases. The germline V gene encodes CDR1 MRHNA and CDR2 SNTAGT. The CDR3 extends over 15 amino acids. Study outcomes and limitations: Within the data, a cluster of highly shared sequence variants was likely a sequencing artifact.

This receptor was obtained from a man in his forties in good health and CMV-seropositive. The sequenced sample consisted of PBMCs. The rearrangement joins TRBV6-4 to TRBJ2-3; 11 bases map to TRBD2. The CDR3 DNA reads as TGTGCCAGCAGACAACTAGCGGGGGACACAGATACGCAGTATTTT. Translation gives CASRQLAGDTDTQYF.